The 4 T cell receptor beta chains below come from one sample, sequenced in a study of early T cells in non-severe SARS-CoV-2 infection. TCRdb ran MiXCR on the 5' RACE reads and lists one entry per CDR3 protein. Of over 60,000 distinct CDR3 sequences in the sample, over 10% were seen once. The sequenced material came from whole blood. All receptors derive from an adult who was a healthcare worker with PCR-confirmed SARS-CoV-2 infection or an uninfected control (not recorded which).

This clonotype appeared a few times. This chain connects TRBV4-3 to TRBJ2-3; 12 bases match TRBD2. The V segment lost 0 bases and the J segment 4 bases; nucleotides outside the gene matches: 2. This CDR3 region has 16 residues. Germline values: CDR1 LGHNA, CDR2 YSLEER. CDR3 protein: CASSQDLAGGPDTQYF. Here the CDR3 DNA reads TGCGCCAGCAGCCAAGATCTAGCGGGGGGGCCAGATACGCAGTATTTT.

In its sample, this clonotype was seen many times. This chain joins TRBV3-1 and TRBJ1-5; a weak D match, TRBD1 (6 bases). The CDR3 sequence is 14 residues long. V shed 2 bases and J shed 1 base, with 6 bases lying between them. Germline CDR1 reads LGHDT; CDR2 reads YNNKEL (reference sequence). The CDR3 DNA reads TGTGCCAGCAGCCAAAGGGGGAGCAATCAGCCCCAGCATTTT. Translating it yields CASSQRGSNQPQHF.

The chain links TRBV3-1 to TRBJ2-6; D perhaps matches TRBD1 (5 bases). CDR3 length equals 16 residues. The ends were cut back, 3 bases at V and 3 bases at J, with 12 bases in the middle. Germline V lookup: CDR1 LGHDT, CDR2 YNNKEL (reference sequence). CDR3 residues: CASSHARGFGANVLTF. Written as DNA, the CDR3 is TGTGCCAGCAGCCACGCTAGGGGCTTTGGGGCCAACGTCCTGACTTTC.

This clonotype appeared many times. J is TRBJ2-7 and V is TRBV11-2; D remains ambiguous. V lost 5 bases to trimming and J lost 4 bases, with 6 bases between them. Germline CDR1 SGHAT, CDR2 FQNNGV. The CDR3 consists of 11 residues. Written as DNA, the CDR3 is TGTGCCAGCAGCGACCAGTACGAGCAGTACTTC. Residues: CASSDQYEQYF.